This is a list of T cell receptor beta chains from one sample in a study of blood T cells in healthy people across ages. A single record per CDR3 protein comes from TCRdb applying MiXCR to the 5' RACE reads. The data show 630,000 or so distinct CDR3 sequences, approximately 30% seen once. The sequenced sample was blood. The receptor source for this set is a woman older than 75 in good health. The CDR3 runs from the conserved cysteine through the conserved F or W. Each record gives: J gene, clone size, V gene, D gene, CDR3 DNA, CDR3 protein. A D gene is named only where the DNA matches it firmly. The size of a clone is reported for some rows only, either as once, few or many, or as a class for expanded clones.

J: TRBJ2-5
size: many
V: TRBV5-6
D: NA
DNA: TGTGCCAGCAGCTTATGGGGTACGCAGGGCCAAGAGACCCAGTACTTC
CDR3: CASSLWGTQGQETQYF

J: TRBJ1-5
size: NA
V: TRBV20-1
D: NA
DNA: TGCAGTGCTAGAGCGGGGGGTGTCATGGGAGATCAGCCCCAGCATTTT
CDR3: CSARAGGVMGDQPQHF

J: TRBJ1-3
size: NA
V: TRBV6-5
D: NA
DNA: TGTGCCAGACCCTTTCTGGCGGCGTCTACTGGAAACACCATATATTTT
CDR3: CARPFLAASTGNTIYF

J: TRBJ2-3
size: NA
V: TRBV12-3/TRBV12-4
D: NA
DNA: TGTGCCAGCAGTTGGCAGGGAGCAGATACGCAGTATTTT
CDR3: CASSWQGADTQYF

J: TRBJ2-7
size: once
V: TRBV20-1
D: TRBD1
DNA: TGCAGTGCCAGGGGGTCAACCCACGAGCAGTACTTC
CDR3: CSARGSTHEQYF

J: TRBJ2-6
size: NA
V: TRBV19
D: TRBD1
DNA: TGTGCCAGTAGTATAGACCGCCGGACAGGGGTCTCTGGGGCCAACGTCCGGACTTTC
CDR3: CASSIDRRTGVSGANVRTF

J: TRBJ2-3
size: many
V: TRBV6-6
D: NA
DNA: TGTGCCAGCAGATATGACAGCACAGATACGCAGTATTTT
CDR3: CASRYDSTDTQYF

J: TRBJ1-2
size: many
V: TRBV20-1
D: NA
DNA: TGCAGTGTTCAGGGGCCTAACTATGGCTACACCTTC
CDR3: CSVQGPNYGYTF

J: TRBJ2-1
size: NA
V: TRBV28
D: TRBD2
DNA: TGTGCCAGCAGTTACCCGACTAGCGGGGGGGCTAGAACGTCCTACAATGAGCAGTTCTTC
CDR3: CASSYPTSGGARTSYNEQFF

J: TRBJ1-5
size: many
V: TRBV20-1
D: NA
DNA: TGCAGTGCTCCAGGAGGAAAGGGCTCACAGCCCCAGCATTTT
CDR3: CSAPGGKGSQPQHF

J: TRBJ2-1
size: NA
V: TRBV14
D: NA
DNA: TGTGCCAGCAGCAAAGATGTTCAGACCAGATACAATGAGCAGTTCTTC
CDR3: CASSKDVQTRYNEQFF

J: TRBJ1-2
size: NA
V: TRBV4-2
D: TRBD1
DNA: TGTGCCAGCAGCCAAGGGACAGGGATCTACTATGGCTACACCTTC
CDR3: CASSQGTGIYYGYTF